This T cell receptor beta chain was found in a study of shared clonotypes between healthy human individuals. Study-level information: Per donor, three plates held CD4 naive cells, three held CD4 memory, two held CD8 naive and one held CD8 memory. Study-wide results and limits: Clonotypes which were not shared had lower generation probabilities than clonotypes that all four donors shared.

Germline values: CDR1 MNHNY, CDR2 SVGAGI (reference sequence). V shed 5 bases and J 2 bases; nucleotides not matched to a gene: 5. The CDR3 loop spans 16 amino acids. Sequencing was performed with immunoSEQ multiplex PCR; in TCRdb, only in-frame clones are kept and a portion is missing. The profile shows about 2 million clones, 90% to 95% of them singletons. As concerns this clone: No antigen is known for it.

The clonotype originates from a man between 18 and 29 years old in good health. This rearrangement joins TRBV6-6 to TRBJ2-2; 10 nucleotides line up with TRBD1. The material sequenced was naive CD4+ T cells sorted from blood. Specified subset: CD45RA+ positively selected. For the CDR3, the DNA is TGTGCCAGCAGTCATGGACAGGGGGTCAACACCGGGGAGCTGTTTTTT. As protein: CASSHGQGVNTGELFF.